This T cell receptor beta chain was identified in a study of T cells after yellow fever vaccination. Turning to the study itself: Libraries from low-cell-number fractions were prepared with the SMART-Seq v4 Ultra Low Input RNA kit. Study results and caveats: Of the clonotypes, a small share occurred in both CD4 and CD8 compartments. After the booster, approximately 96% of CD4 and just over 85% of CD8 primary-response clones were re-detected.

Comments on this clonotype: Its antigen is still unknown.

This CDR3 has 22 residues. The V gene end was trimmed by 1 base and the J gene end by 5 bases; junction bases not matched to a gene: 21. Per germline, CDR1 SGHTA and CDR2 FQGTGA. One entry per CDR3 protein, called by TCRdb with MiXCR from the 5' RACE reads. The repertoire holds 450,000 to 600,000 distinct CDR3 sequences, with roughly 13% as singletons. Sample: PBMCs, taken on the day of the yellow fever booster vaccination. This TCR was recovered from a man younger than 45 who received the YFV17D yellow fever vaccine. The chain combines TRBV7-3 with TRBJ2-2, with 11 bases lining up with TRBD2. The CDR3 nucleotides are TGTGCCAGCAGCTTAAAGTCCCCGGGACTAGCGGACGCCTCTATACCAACCGGGGAGCTGTTTTTT. It encodes CASSLKSPGLADASIPTGELFF. The variable domain in full, completed from reference TRBV7-3 and TRBJ2-2, reads GAGVSQTPSNKVTEKGKYVELRCDPISGHTALYWYRQSLGQGPEFLIYFQGTGAADDSGLPNDRFFAVRPEGSVSTLKIQRTERGDSAVYLCASSLKSPGLADASIPTGELFFGEGSRLTVL.